This record covers a single T cell receptor (beta chain). The CDR3 consists of 12 residues. The V and J ends lost 3 bases and 9 bases respectively, with 10 bases between them. This entry comes from a study of blood T cell repertoires in COVID-19. Study summary: There were acute and convalescent COVID-19 samples, and they came from the United States, Italy and Spain. T cells, B-cell-depleted T cells, or PBMCs provided the cDNA or gDNA that served as material.

The Seattle site enrolled patients during active infection and followed them longitudinally. Authors' analysis steps: By means of reference gene primer amplification, nucleated cell counts were estimated. The repertoire was sequenced with immunoSEQ multiplex PCR; TCRdb's copy has only in-frame clones and lacks some. V, J and clone size are taken as reported in that table, and D and trimming were inferred from the DNA itself. The table lists around 440,000 clones, about 87% of them singletons. The sequence came from a woman aged 45-65 years with COVID-19, enrolled during active disease. J is TRBJ2-3 and V is TRBV12-3 or TRBV12-4; TRBD2 is a possible D gene (6 bases). Specimen: peripheral blood. The CDR3 bases are TGTGCCAGCAGTTTCTCGGGGGACACGCAGTATTTT. Amino acid sequence: CASSFSGDTQYF.